This T cell receptor beta chain was sequenced in a study of cytotoxic CD8 clonotypes in ibrutinib-treated CLL. Extraction of 1.5 to 2.5 micrograms of genomic DNA from cryopreserved PBMCs supplied material for TCR beta libraries. Clones were read by immunoSEQ multiplex PCR, and TCRdb kept only the in-frame ones, dropping some. The data contain about 200,000 clones, 75% to 80% of them singletons. The V end lost 1 base, the J end lost 7 bases, and 12 bases lay between the germline ends. Germline V CDR1 and CDR2: SGHRS, YFSETQ. This CDR3 spans 14 amino acids. This clone was counted only a few times. Sequencing was performed on PBMCs, taken after 12 months of ibrutinib treatment. V is TRBV5-1 and J is TRBJ2-1, with D perhaps TRBD1 (6 bases). This TCR derives from a human donor with chronic lymphocytic leukemia. CDR3 loop: CASSLTQGVNEQFF. The DNA of the CDR3 is TGCGCCAGCAGCTTGACACAGGGTGTTAATGAGCAGTTCTTC. The variable domain in full, completed from reference TRBV5-1 and TRBJ2-1, reads KAGVTQTPRYLIKTRGQQVTLSCSPISGHRSVSWYQQTPGQGLQFLFEYFSETQRNKGNFPGRFSGRQFSNSRSEMNVSTLELGDSALYLCASSLTQGVNEQFFGPGTRLTVL.